This TCR beta chain comes out of a study of T cells after yellow fever vaccination. The study made its TCR cDNA through 5'RACE template switching. That step introduced a universal primer site along with UMIs. TCRdb reprocessed the 5' RACE reads with MiXCR, giving one entry per CDR3 protein. The sample includes 300,000 to 350,000 distinct CDR3 sequences, around 3.9% of them seen just once. This clonotype was seen more than once but under ten times. V dropped 2 bases and J dropped 8; count of bases not matched to a gene: 6. This CDR3 spans 14 amino acids. The germline gives CDR1 LNHDA, CDR2 SQIVND (reference sequence).

This sequence was found in a man aged 18 to 29 who received the YFV17D yellow fever vaccine. The chain joins TRBV19 to TRBJ2-1, with 7 positions matching TRBD2. The sequences come from PBMCs, collected 5 days after the yellow fever booster vaccination. CDR3 DNA sequence: TGTGCCAGTAGTATACCCGGGACTACAGATGAGCAGTTCTTC. It codes for CASSIPGTTDEQFF.